This T cell receptor beta chain was identified in a study of CD8 T cells in ankylosing spondylitis. TCRdb re-analysed the 5' RACE reads in MiXCR, keeping a single row per CDR3 protein. The sample records around 770,000 distinct CDR3 sequences, 12% being singletons. General study results and limits: A TCR beta motif of several highly homologous variants appeared characteristic of ankylosing spondylitis blood. Matched synovial fluid from ankylosing spondylitis patients was reported to be enriched for disease-linked clones.

This clonotype was seen a few times. The target antigen is unknown. The specimen sequenced was blood, either unsorted or a sorted T cell fraction (not recorded which). The source of this sequence is a male donor with ankylosing spondylitis.

CDR3 amino acids: CSALTSGIGYNEQFF. Here the CDR3 DNA reads TGCAGTGCTCTGACTAGCGGGATCGGCTACAATGAGCAGTTCTTC. The chain is built from TRBV20-1 and TRBJ2-1; 11 bases match TRBD2. This CDR3 is 15 amino acids long. V was clipped by 5 bases and J by 3 bases; unmatched bases: 6. Germline V gene sequence: CDR1 DFQATT, CDR2 SNEGSKA (reference sequence).